This T cell receptor (beta chain) is drawn from a study of shared clonotypes between healthy human individuals. V was trimmed by 1 base and J by 4 bases, leaving 13 bases between them. The CDR3 runs to 15 residues. Germline CDR1 and CDR2: LGHNA and YSLEER. This clone was counted between two and nine times. Some clones are missing from TCRdb's copy, which holds only in-frame ones; the method was immunoSEQ multiplex PCR. There are about 1 million clones in the sample; roughly 70% occur only once, and about 1.5% lies in the top ten. The V and J genes are TRBV4-3 and TRBJ1-2, with D possibly being TRBD1 (5 bases). Material for sequencing was memory CD4+ T cells sorted from blood. Subset in this sample: CD45RA-negative fraction. The origin of this receptor is a young man in good health. CDR3 protein: CASSQGGYGAYGYTF. CDR3 DNA: TGCGCCAGCAGCCAAGGGGGTTATGGGGCCTATGGCTACACCTTC.